This T cell receptor (beta chain) appears in the sequencing data of a study of cytomegalovirus exposure and HLA in healthy donors. Amplification used 60 Vbeta primers and 13 Jbeta primers. Profiled with immunoSEQ multiplex PCR; TCRdb holds only in-frame clones, not every one. The repertoire holds about 190,000 clones, with around 80% as singletons. This clone was seen only a few times. Its target is unknown. Notes on the study in general: An analysis was carried out at a later point. It showed that HLA-associated TCR beta chains were more clonally expanded than equally common non-associated chains. A later analysis linked a missense DCLRE1C variant to TCR beta V- and J-gene trimming.

V shed 5 bases and J shed 0 bases, with 14 bases lying between them. Germline CDR1 reads LNHDA; CDR2 reads SQIVND (reference sequence). This CDR3 spans 15 amino acids. This clonotype originated in a man aged 18 to 29 in good health and CMV-seronegative. Input material: PBMCs. V is TRBV19 and J is TRBJ2-7, with D possibly matching TRBD2 (5 bases). DNA for the CDR3: TGTGCCAGTAGTTCGGTTAGCGAAAGCTCCTACGAGCAGTACTTC. Encoded protein: CASSSVSESSYEQYF. Full variable domain (missing parts from reference TRBV19 and TRBJ2-7): DGGITQSPKYLFRKEGQNVTLSCEQNLNHDAMYWYRQDPGQGLRLIYYSQIVNDFQKGDIAEGYSVSREKKESFPLTVTSAQKNPTAFYLCASSSVSESSYEQYFGPGTRLTVT.